This TCR beta chain was captured by sequencing in a study of blood T cell repertoires in COVID-19. In the study overall: Samples of COVID-19 (acute and convalescent) were obtained from the United States, Italy and Spain. T cells, B-cell-depleted T cells, or PBMCs provided the cDNA or gDNA that served as material.

The protocol was immunoSEQ multiplex PCR, while the TCRdb copy is restricted to in-frame clones and leaves out a portion. The sample carries hundreds of thousands of clones, approximately 80% recorded once. V dropped 2 bases and J dropped 5; count of bases not matched to a gene: 7. The germline V gene encodes CDR1 SGHDT and CDR2 YYEEEE. The CDR3 totals 16 residues. This sequence originates from an elderly woman with acute or convalescent COVID-19. The chain uses TRBV5-6 and TRBJ2-5; 12 nucleotides agree with TRBD1. The sequencing input was peripheral blood. CDR3 DNA: TGTGCCAGCAGCTTTCTCGGGACAGGGGGCGGGGAGACCCAGTACTTC. Its translation is CASSFLGTGGGETQYF.